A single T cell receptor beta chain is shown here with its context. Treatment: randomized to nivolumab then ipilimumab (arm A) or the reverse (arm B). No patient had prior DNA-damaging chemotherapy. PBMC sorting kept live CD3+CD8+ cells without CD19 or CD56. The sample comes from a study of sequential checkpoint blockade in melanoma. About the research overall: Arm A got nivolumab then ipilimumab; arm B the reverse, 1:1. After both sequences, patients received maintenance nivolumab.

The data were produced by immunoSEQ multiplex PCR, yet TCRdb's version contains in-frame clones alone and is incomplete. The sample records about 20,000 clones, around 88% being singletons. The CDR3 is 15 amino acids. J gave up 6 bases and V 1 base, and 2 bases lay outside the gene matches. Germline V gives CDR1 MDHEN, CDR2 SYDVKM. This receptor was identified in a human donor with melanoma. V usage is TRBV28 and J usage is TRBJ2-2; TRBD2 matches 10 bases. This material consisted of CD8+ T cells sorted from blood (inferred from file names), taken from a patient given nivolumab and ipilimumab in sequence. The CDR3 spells CASSLSAGGAGELFF. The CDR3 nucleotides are TGTGCCAGCAGTTTATCAGCGGGGGGGGCCGGGGAGCTGTTTTTT.